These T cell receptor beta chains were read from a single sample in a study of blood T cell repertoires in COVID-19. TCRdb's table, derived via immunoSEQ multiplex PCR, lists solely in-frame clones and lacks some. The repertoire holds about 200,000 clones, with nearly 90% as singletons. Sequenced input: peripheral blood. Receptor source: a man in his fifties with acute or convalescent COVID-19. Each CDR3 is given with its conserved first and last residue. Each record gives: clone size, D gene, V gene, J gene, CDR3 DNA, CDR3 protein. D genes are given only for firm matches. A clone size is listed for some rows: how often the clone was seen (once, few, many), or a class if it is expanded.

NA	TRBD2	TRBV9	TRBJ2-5	TGTGCCAGCAGCGTAGCCGGGACGGGGGGTACAGAGACCCAGTACTTC	CASSVAGTGGTETQYF
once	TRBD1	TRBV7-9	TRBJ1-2	TGTGCCAGCAGCTTCGGTGGGCAGGGGGGCAACTATGGCTACACCTTC	CASSFGGQGGNYGYTF
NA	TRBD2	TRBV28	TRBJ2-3	TGTGCCAGCAGGCCGAACCCGACTAGCTTAACGCTAAGGACGCAGTATTTT	CASRPNPTSLTLRTQYF
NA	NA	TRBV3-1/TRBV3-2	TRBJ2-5	TGTGCCGGCGGACAGCCTCAAGAGACCCAGTACTTC	CAGGQPQETQYF
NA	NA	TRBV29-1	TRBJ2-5	TGCAGCGTTGATATCCACCAAGAGACCCAGTACTTC	CSVDIHQETQYF
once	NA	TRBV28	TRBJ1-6	TGTGCCAGCAGTTTGTGGCAGGGTGACTCCTATAATTCACCCCTCCACTTT	CASSLWQGDSYNSPLHF
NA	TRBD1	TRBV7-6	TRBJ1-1	TGTGCCAGCAGCTTTGACAGGGGGTTGATCTTGGCTGAAGCTTTCTTT	CASSFDRGLILAEAFF
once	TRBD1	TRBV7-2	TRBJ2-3	TGTGCCAGCAGTGACAGGGGCTTGACAGATACGCAGTATTTT	CASSDRGLTDTQYF
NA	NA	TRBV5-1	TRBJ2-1	TGCGCCAGCCAGCTTGACGGGAGTGTGGGGAATGAGCAGTTCTTC	CASQLDGSVGNEQFF
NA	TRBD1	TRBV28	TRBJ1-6	TGTGCCAGTAAGACCCTGGACAGGGAAAATTCACCCCTCCACTTT	CASKTLDRENSPLHF
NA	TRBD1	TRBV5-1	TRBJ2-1	TGCGCCAGCAGTTCCGGGACAGGGGGCGCGAATGAGCAGTTCTTC	CASSSGTGGANEQFF
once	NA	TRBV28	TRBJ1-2	TGTGCCCGTCGGGGAAGGGGGGGGAGTTATGGCTACACCTTC	CARRGRGGSYGYTF
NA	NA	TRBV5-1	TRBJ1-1	TGCGCCAGCAGCCCTAGGTCAGGGTACATGAACACTGAAGCTTTCTTT	CASSPRSGYMNTEAFF
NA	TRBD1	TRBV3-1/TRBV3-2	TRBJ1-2	TGTGCCAGCAGCCAAGGGACAGGTGGTTATGGCTACACCTTC	CASSQGTGGYGYTF
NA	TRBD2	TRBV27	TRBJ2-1	TGTGCCAGCAGGGGACTAGCGGAGCATAATGAGCAGTTCTTC	CASRGLAEHNEQFF
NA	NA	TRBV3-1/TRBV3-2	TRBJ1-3	TGTGCCAGCATCAGCTCTGGAAACACCATATATTTT	CASISSGNTIYF
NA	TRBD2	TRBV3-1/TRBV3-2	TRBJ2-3	TGTGCCAGCAGCCCAGGGTGGCCGGGAGGGCCCGGAGATACGCAGTATTTT	CASSPGWPGGPGDTQYF
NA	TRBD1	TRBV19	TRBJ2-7	TGTGCCAGTAGTCCACAACCGGGACAGACCTACGAGCAGTACTTC	CASSPQPGQTYEQYF
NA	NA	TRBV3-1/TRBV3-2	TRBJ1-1	TGTGCCAGCAGCCAAGATTTTACCGGGTCTGGGGCTTTCTTT	CASSQDFTGSGAFF
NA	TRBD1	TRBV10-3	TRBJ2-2	TGTGCCATGAAGGACAGGGGCACCGGGGAGCTGTTTTTT	CAMKDRGTGELFF
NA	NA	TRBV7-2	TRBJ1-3	TGTGCCAGCAGCTTAGCGGGGGTTAGGGGGATCTCTGGAAACACCATATATTTT	CASSLAGVRGISGNTIYF
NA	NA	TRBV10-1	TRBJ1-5	TGCGCCAGCAGTGAGCCCCGAGCCCAGCATTTT	CASSEPRAQHF
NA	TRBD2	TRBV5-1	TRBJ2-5	TGCGCCAGCAGCTTAGAAACTAGCGGGGGGTATTCGACCCAGTACTTC	CASSLETSGGYSTQYF
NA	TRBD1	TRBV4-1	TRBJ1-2	TGCGCCAGCCGATCGACGACAGGGAAAGTCGACTATGGCTACACCTTC	CASRSTTGKVDYGYTF
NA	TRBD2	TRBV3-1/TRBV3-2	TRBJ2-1	TGTGCCAGCAGCCAAGCGGGGGGGGGCAATGAGCAGTTCTTC	CASSQAGGGNEQFF
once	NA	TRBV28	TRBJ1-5	TGTGCCAGCAGCCTAATTTTGAACCAGCCCCAGCATTTT	CASSLILNQPQHF
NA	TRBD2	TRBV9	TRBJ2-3	TGTGCCAGCAGCGTAGGAGGGACTAGCGGGGGGATCACAGATACGCAGTATTTT	CASSVGGTSGGITDTQYF
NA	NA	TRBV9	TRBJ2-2	TGTGCCAGCAGCGTCACGGGAAACACCGGGGAGCTGTTTTTT	CASSVTGNTGELFF
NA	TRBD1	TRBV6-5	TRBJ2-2	TGTGCCAGCTCACGCGGGGACAGGGGCTTCGGGGAGCTGTTTTTT	CASSRGDRGFGELFF
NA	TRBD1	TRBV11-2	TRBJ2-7	TGTGCCAGCAGCTGGAGGACAGGAGACTACGAGCAGTACTTC	CASSWRTGDYEQYF
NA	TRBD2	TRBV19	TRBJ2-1	TGTGCCAGTAGATCACTAGCGGATAGCTCCTACAATGAGCAGTTCTTC	CASRSLADSSYNEQFF
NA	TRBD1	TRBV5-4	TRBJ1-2	TGTGCCAGCAGCTTGCGTCAGGGGGCCTCTAACTATGGCTACACCTTC	CASSLRQGASNYGYTF
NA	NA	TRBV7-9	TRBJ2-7	TGTGCCAGCAGCCCCGTAGGGGGTGAGGGTCCCTACGAGCAGTACTTC	CASSPVGGEGPYEQYF
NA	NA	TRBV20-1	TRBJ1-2	TGCAGTGCTAGTCTCAGGGAGGATGGCTACACCTTC	CSASLREDGYTF
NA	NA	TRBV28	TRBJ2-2	TGTGCCAGCAAGTTGGGGCCCGGGGAGCTGTTTTTT	CASKLGPGELFF
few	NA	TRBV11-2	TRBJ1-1	TGTGCCAGCACCAAAAAAGCTGGCTATACGGCGGACACTGAAGCTTTCTTT	CASTKKAGYTADTEAFF
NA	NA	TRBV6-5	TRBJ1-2	TGTGCCAGCCGGTTGAGCGGAGGCTACACCTTC	CASRLSGGYTF
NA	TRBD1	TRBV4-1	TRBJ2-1	TGCGCCAGCAGCCAAGGTGACAGGGGTATCTATGAGCAGTTCTTC	CASSQGDRGIYEQFF
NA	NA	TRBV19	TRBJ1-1	TGTGCCAGTAACCCCTTCAGGGGAATGAACACTGAAGCTTTCTTT	CASNPFRGMNTEAFF
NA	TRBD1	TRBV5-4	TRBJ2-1	TGTGCCAGCAGCTTGGCCGGCAGGGGGAACAATGAGCAGTTCTTC	CASSLAGRGNNEQFF
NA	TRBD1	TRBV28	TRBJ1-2	TGTGCCAGCTTGAGGACAGGGTATGGCTACACCTTC	CASLRTGYGYTF
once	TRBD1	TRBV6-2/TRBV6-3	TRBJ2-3	TGTGCCAGCAGTTACCAGATCGACAGGGCCACAGATACGCAGTATTTT	CASSYQIDRATDTQYF
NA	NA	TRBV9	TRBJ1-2	TGTGCCAGCAGCGTAGATGTGGGGCGCGGCTATGGCTACACCTTC	CASSVDVGRGYGYTF
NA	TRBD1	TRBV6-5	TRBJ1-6	TGTGCCAGCAGCATAGGGGACAGGGATAATTCACCCCTCCACTTT	CASSIGDRDNSPLHF
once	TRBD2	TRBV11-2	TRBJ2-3	TGTGCCAGCAGCTCTCTACTAGCGGGGGGCACAGATACGCAGTATTTT	CASSSLLAGGTDTQYF
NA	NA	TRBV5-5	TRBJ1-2	TGTGCCAGCAGCCCAAGGGATGGGGGCGCGTATGGCTACACCTTC	CASSPRDGGAYGYTF
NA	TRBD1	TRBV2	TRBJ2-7	TGTGCCAGCAGGGCTGGGACAGGGGAGTCCTACGAGCAGTACTTC	CASRAGTGESYEQYF
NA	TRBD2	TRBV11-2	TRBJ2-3	TGTGCCAGCAGCTTAAGGGCGGGGGGCACAGATACGCAGTATTTT	CASSLRAGGTDTQYF